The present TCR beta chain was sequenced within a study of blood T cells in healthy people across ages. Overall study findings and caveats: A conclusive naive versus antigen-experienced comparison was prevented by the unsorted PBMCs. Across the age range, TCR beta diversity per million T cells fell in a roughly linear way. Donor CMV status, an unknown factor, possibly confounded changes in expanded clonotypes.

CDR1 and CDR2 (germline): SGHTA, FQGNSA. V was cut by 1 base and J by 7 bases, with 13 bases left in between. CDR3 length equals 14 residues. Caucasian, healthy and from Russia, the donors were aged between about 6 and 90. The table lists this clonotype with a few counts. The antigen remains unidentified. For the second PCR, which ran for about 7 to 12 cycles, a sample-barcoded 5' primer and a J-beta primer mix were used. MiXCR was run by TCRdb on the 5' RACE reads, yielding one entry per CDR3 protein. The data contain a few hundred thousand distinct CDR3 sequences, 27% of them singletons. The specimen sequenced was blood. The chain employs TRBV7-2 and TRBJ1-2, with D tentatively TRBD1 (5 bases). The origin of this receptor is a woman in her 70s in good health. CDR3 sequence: CASSLEPGRGGYTF. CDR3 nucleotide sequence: TGTGCCAGCAGCTTAGAACCGGGGCGGGGTGGCTACACCTTC.